This T cell receptor beta chain emerged from a study of T-cell reconstitution after alpha-beta-depleted transplantation in children. During its preparation, the TCRbeta library received unique molecular identifiers. TCRdb analysed the PCR reads with MiXCR anew, one entry per CDR3 protein. The profile shows about 300,000 distinct CDR3 sequences, about a tenth of them singletons. At least ten counts were recorded for this clonotype. The antigen remains unidentified. The CDR3 totals 16 residues. The V gene's germline CDR1 is SGDLS and CDR2 YYNGEE. Unmatched junction bases numbered 0, after V lost 1 base and J lost 1 base. Study-wide points: In some patients, recipient T cells and intrathymic progenitors surviving conditioning explained high day-60 diversity. Several hundred expanded graft clones reportedly supplied alpha-beta T cells about two months after transplant. Newly generated T cells supplied most T-cell counts and diversity one year post-transplant.

The chain couples TRBV9 to TRBJ2-2; 11 bases line up with TRBD2. The specimen was PBMCs, collected before TCRalphabeta/CD19-depleted stem cell transplant. This sequence originates from a boy under two years old with acute myeloid leukemia, due to receive a stem cell transplant. Here the CDR3 reads CASSVLAGGNTGELFF. Here the CDR3 DNA reads TGTGCCAGCAGCGTACTAGCGGGAGGGAACACCGGGGAGCTGTTTTTT. Variable domain in full (rest from reference TRBV9 and TRBJ2-2): DSGVTQTPKHLITATGQRVTLRCSPRSGDLSVYWYQQSLDQGLQFLIQYYNGEERAKGNILERFSAQQFPDLHSELNLSSLELGDSALYFCASSVLAGGNTGELFFGEGSRLTVL.